This section outlines one T cell receptor beta chain sequence together with its context. Antigen unknown. This sample is drawn from a study of shared clonotypes between healthy human individuals. Overall study findings and caveats: Sharing across four donors was highest in naive CD4 (approximately 5%) and lowest in memory CD8 (about 0.4%). In contrast to clonotypes shared by all four donors, non-shared clonotypes had lower generation probabilities.

This CDR3 spans 14 amino acids. Germline V gives CDR1 GTSNPN, CDR2 SVGIG (reference sequence). V was pared by 1 base and J by 4 bases, with 1 base of the junction left unmatched. Using immunoSEQ multiplex PCR, the repertoire was profiled, and TCRdb retains in-frame clones only, with some absent. This repertoire shows a few hundred thousand clones, 97% found once; its top ten account for about 0.057%. This clonotype was sampled from a woman aged 25 to 39 in good health. The gene calls are TRBV30 and TRBJ2-1; 10 positions match TRBD2. What was sequenced was naive CD4+ T cells sorted from blood. Subset meaning: CD45RA+ positively selected. Here the CDR3 DNA reads TGTGCCTGGAGTGGGACTAGCGGTTACAATGAGCAGTTCTTC. This sequence encodes CAWSGTSGYNEQFF. The full variable domain, with the rest looked up from reference TRBV30 and TRBJ2-1, is SQTIHQWPATLVQPVGSPLSLECTVEGTSNPNLYWYRQAAGRGLQLLFYSVGIGQISSEVPQNLSASRPQDRQFILSSKKLLLSDSGFYLCAWSGTSGYNEQFFGPGTRLTVL.